Listed below are T cell receptor beta chains from one sample, sequenced in a study of PD-1 blockade in classical Hodgkin lymphoma. Method: immunoSEQ multiplex PCR; TCRdb's copy keeps in-frame clones and lacks some. The table shows around 45,000 clones, with about nine tenths occurring only once. The sequencing here drew on peripheral blood mononuclear cells (PBMCs), taken at baseline. The receptors come from a human donor with classical Hodgkin lymphoma. CDR3s include the opening cysteine and the closing phenylalanine or tryptophan. D genes are given only for firm matches. For some rows the clone size is stated as once, few or many, or as a class when expanded; others skip it.

clone_size d_call j_call v_call cdr3_aa cdr3_nt
NA NA TRBJ1-4 TRBV7-9 CASSLSLAGAGEKLFF TGTGCCAGCAGCTTATCTTTGGCAGGGGCGGGGGAAAAACTGTTTTTT
NA TRBD2 TRBJ2-7 TRBV6-5 CASRVLAGESYEQYF TGTGCCAGCAGAGTACTAGCGGGAGAAAGTTACGAGCAGTACTTC
NA TRBD1 TRBJ2-3 TRBV18 CASSPPGTGTDTQYF TGTGCCAGCTCACCACCCGGGACAGGGACAGATACGCAGTATTTT
NA NA TRBJ1-2 TRBV7-2 CASSLLGSPNYGYTF TGTGCCAGCAGCTTATTGGGTAGTCCCAACTATGGCTACACCTTC
NA TRBD1 TRBJ2-7 TRBV2 CASSEVGTGFYEQYF TGTGCCAGCAGTGAAGTAGGGACAGGGTTTTACGAGCAGTACTTC
NA NA TRBJ2-7 TRBV5-1 CASSLLGLGSGSYEQYF TGCGCCAGCAGCTTATTGGGTCTAGGGTCAGGCTCCTACGAGCAGTACTTC
NA NA TRBJ1-5 TRBV21-1 CASSKEEDRVNNQPQHF TGTGCCAGCAGCAAAGAGGAAGACAGGGTGAACAATCAGCCCCAGCATTTT
NA NA TRBJ2-2 TRBV7-9 CASSLAGTGELFF TGTGCCAGCAGCTTAGCGGGGACCGGGGAGCTGTTTTTT
once NA TRBJ2-7 TRBV28 CASSLGQRYEQYF TGTGCCAGCAGTTTAGGCCAGAGGTACGAGCAGTACTTC
NA NA TRBJ2-7 TRBV19 CASTPYWGAPEQYF TGTGCCAGTACCCCGTATTGGGGGGCCCCCGAGCAGTACTTC
NA NA TRBJ2-3 TRBV7-3 CASSLGASETTDTQYF TGTGCCAGCAGCTTAGGTGCCAGCGAGACCACAGATACGCAGTATTTT
NA NA TRBJ1-1 TRBV10-3 CAVSERGYTEAFF TGTGCCGTCTCTGAAAGGGGGTACACTGAAGCTTTCTTT
NA NA TRBJ1-1 TRBV11-2 CASSLDLRGGEAFF TGTGCCAGCAGCTTAGATTTAAGGGGTGGGGAAGCTTTCTTT
once TRBD1 TRBJ2-1 TRBV27 CASRWTGAYNEQFF TGTGCCAGCCGGTGGACAGGCGCCTACAATGAGCAGTTCTTC
NA NA TRBJ2-3 TRBV5-8 CASSIQGWSTGDTQYF TGTGCCAGCAGCATCCAAGGGTGGTCAACTGGAGATACGCAGTATTTT